This T cell receptor (beta chain) was retrieved from a study of T cell responses to AZD1222 COVID-19 vaccine. Study-level findings and limits: Recipients of AZD1222 seropositive at baseline numbered only 5 to 7.

TCRdb's copy holds only in-frame clones and misses some; the assay was immunoSEQ multiplex PCR. In the table there are under 200,000 clones, approximately 90% of which are singletons. Note on this clone: The antigen remains unidentified.

The CDR3 covers 14 residues. Germline lookup yields CDR1 SGHRS and CDR2 YFSETQ. Deletions cut 3 bases from V and 5 bases from J, with 14 bases between. The sequence was collected from an adult in good health. The material was peripheral blood, obtained on day 0 of AZD1222 vaccination. The chain couples TRBV5-1 to TRBJ1-1; TRBD1 might be the D (5 bases). CDR3 amino acids: CASSWDVGGTEAFF. The CDR3 DNA follows: TGCGCCAGCAGCTGGGACGTGGGAGGGACTGAAGCTTTCTTT.